The 10 T cell receptor beta chains below were found in one sample sequenced in a study of T cells in Graves' hyperthyroidism and ophthalmopathy. From RNA transcripts, TCR beta CDR3 regions were amplified. Carried out on the TCR CDR3, a first-round RT-PCR used the HTBI primer set. From the multiplex PCR reads, TCRdb called clonotypes with MiXCR, one entry per CDR3 protein. The sample holds some 350,000 distinct CDR3 sequences, around 25% seen once. Sequenced: blood. Source of these receptors: a man aged 50 to 59 with Graves' hyperthyroidism.

J is TRBJ2-5 and V is TRBV20-1; D not resolved. The V end lost 4 bases, the J end lost 5 bases, and 8 bases lay between the germline ends. This CDR3 is built from 11 residues. CDR1 and CDR2 (germline): DFQATT, SNEGSKA (reference sequence). As DNA, the CDR3 is TGCAGTGCTATGACACGGGAGACCCAGTACTTC. Protein: CSAMTRETQYF.

The chain couples TRBV5-1 to TRBJ2-3, with a weak D call TRBD2 (6 bases). V gave up 1 base and J gave up 1 base, with 10 bases separating them. Per germline, CDR1 SGHRS and CDR2 YFSETQ. This CDR3 spans 15 amino acids. CDR3 in DNA: TGCGCCAGCAGCTTGTACCAGCGGGGCACAGATACGCAGTATTTT. As protein: CASSLYQRGTDTQYF. Together with reference TRBV5-1 and TRBJ2-3, the CDR3 gives the full variable domain: KAGVTQTPRYLIKTRGQQVTLSCSPISGHRSVSWYQQTPGQGLQFLFEYFSETQRNKGNFPGRFSGRQFSNSRSEMNVSTLELGDSALYLCASSLYQRGTDTQYFGPGTRLTVL.

This CDR3 is CASSVGGRDTIYF. CDR3 bases: TGTGCCAGCAGCGTAGGGGGCCGAGACACCATATATTTT. The rearrangement links TRBV9 to TRBJ1-3; a possible D gene is TRBD1 (5 bases). Germline CDR1 SGDLS, CDR2 YYNGEE. V was pared by 0 bases and J by 8 bases, with 9 bases between. CDR3 length: 13 amino acids.

The chain uses TRBV29-1 and TRBJ2-7; unclear D gene. V lost 4 bases and J 3 bases, leaving 10 bases between the germline ends. CDR3 length equals 12 residues. Germline V lookup: CDR1 SQVTM, CDR2 ANQGSEA. The CDR3 reads CSVVDGLYEQYF. CDR3 DNA sequence: TGCAGCGTTGTTGACGGCCTCTACGAGCAGTACTTC.

This clonotype appeared many times. The chain joins TRBV29-1 to TRBJ1-1, with TRBD1 as a possible D gene (6 bases). CDR3 size: 13 residues. Germline CDR1 SQVTM, CDR2 ANQGSEA. The V and J ends lost 7 bases and 4 bases respectively, with 16 bases between them. Here the CDR3 reads CSGRGGGTTEAFF. The CDR3 region has the DNA TGCAGCGGCCGAGGGGGAGGGACCACTGAAGCTTTCTTT.

This clonotype was detected many times. The V and J genes are TRBV13 and TRBJ2-7; D not resolved. The CDR3 covers 13 residues. V lost 1 base and J 3 bases, leaving 7 bases between the germline ends. Germline lookup yields CDR1 PRHDT and CDR2 FYEKMQ (reference sequence). The CDR3 bases are TGTGCCAGCAGCTTAGAGTCAGACTACGAGCAGTACTTC. Its protein product is CASSLESDYEQYF.

This clonotype was recorded many times. The V call is TRBV7-2, the J call TRBJ2-3, with D tentatively TRBD2 (5 bases). Germline CDR1 and CDR2: SGHTA and FQGNSA. Trimming removed 5 bases from V and 0 bases from J, with 15 bases in between. The CDR3 is 16 residues long. The CDR3 loop reads CASSPWLAASTDTQYF. CDR3 DNA sequence: TGTGCCAGCAGCCCGTGGCTAGCCGCCAGCACAGATACGCAGTATTTT.

This clonotype occurred a few times. V is TRBV24-1 and J is TRBJ2-2, with 7 bases fitting TRBD1. Trimming at V came to 8 bases and at J to 2 bases, leaving 13 bases not matched to a gene. The germline V gene encodes CDR1 KGHDR and CDR2 SFDVKD. This CDR3 spans 17 amino acids. CDR3 DNA sequence: TGTGCCACCATGCCCGATCCGGGACAGAGCAACACCGGGGAGCTGTTTTTT. It yields the protein CATMPDPGQSNTGELFF.

This sequence joins TRBV12-3 or TRBV12-4 and TRBJ1-1, with 10 bases lining up with TRBD1. CDR3 length: 16 amino acids. Germline trimming cut 6 bases from V and 1 base from J; bases unmatched to any gene: 8. CDR3 loop: CASRPDRGRRNTEAFF. The CDR3 DNA reads TGTGCCAGCAGACCCGACAGGGGGCGACGGAACACTGAAGCTTTCTTT.

V is TRBV6-2 or TRBV6-3 and J is TRBJ2-7; no clear D gene. The CDR3 contains 12 residues. Germline V gene sequence: CDR1 MNHEY, CDR2 SVGEGT. The ends were cut back, 7 bases at V and 2 bases at J, with 9 bases in the middle. The DNA for the CDR3 is TGTGCCAGCACAGACGCCCCCTACGAGCAGTACTTC. Amino acids: CASTDAPYEQYF.